This passage covers 27 T cell receptor beta chains from one sample sequenced in a study of OX40 agonist ivuxolimab in advanced cancers. Repertoires were generated with immunoSEQ multiplex PCR, while TCRdb's copy carries only in-frame clones and drops some. In the table there are tens of thousands of clones, 85% to 90% of which are singletons. Material: CD4+ or CD8+ T cells sorted from blood, obtained in a trial of the OX40 agonist ivuxolimab. These receptors all stem from an adult with an advanced solid tumor such as melanoma, head and neck, liver or kidney cancer.

This clone was seen a few times. V gene TRBV5-1 combines with J gene TRBJ2-5; 12 positions match TRBD1. CDR1 is SGHRS and CDR2 is YFSETQ in the germline V gene. The junction had 10 bases not matched to a gene; V was cut back by 4 bases and J by 3 bases. CDR3 length equals 17 residues. Written as DNA, the CDR3 is TGCGCCAGCAGCCCTCTGGGGACAGGGGGCGGGGAAGAGACCCAGTACTTC. As protein: CASSPLGTGGGEETQYF.

The chain links TRBV30 to TRBJ1-5; D gene ambiguous. CDR1 and CDR2 from the germline V gene are GTSNPN and SVGIG (reference sequence). V lost 2 bases, J lost 0 bases, and 8 bases lay in between. CDR3 length: 14 amino acids. CDR3 bases: TGTGCCTGGAGTCGCGACCGTAGCAATCAGCCCCAGCATTTT. Translated: CAWSRDRSNQPQHF.

V and J are TRBV11-3 and TRBJ2-7; 7 nucleotides align to TRBD1. The germline CDR1 and CDR2 sequences are SGHNT and YENEEA. Germline trimming cut 1 base from V and 3 bases from J; bases unmatched to any gene: 6. This CDR3 contains 15 residues. CDR3 nucleotides: TGTGCCAGCAGCTTAGCCGGGACAGCTAACTACGAGCAGTACTTC. Translated: CASSLAGTANYEQYF.

On this clone itself: A read error may account for a junction end that differs from germline. In DNA form, the CDR3 reads TGTGCTAGCAGCGCCCGCTCGGGACAGCTCTATGGCTACACCTTC. Translated: CASSARSGQLYGYTF. This chain joins TRBV7-7 and TRBJ1-2, with 7 bases lining up with TRBD1. The length of the CDR3 is 15 residues. The germline CDR1 and CDR2 sequences are SSHAT and FNYEAQ (reference sequence).

This chain uses TRBV19 with TRBJ1-6; D gene unclear. V was pared by 7 bases and J by 0 bases, with 10 bases between. This CDR3 has 15 residues. Germline-derived CDR1 and CDR2 are LNHDA and SQIVND (reference sequence). CDR3 sequence: CASKIEDSYNSPLHF. The CDR3 nucleotides read TGTGCCAGTAAAATCGAGGACTCCTATAATTCACCCCTCCACTTT.

This clone was seen just once. This chain joins TRBV9 and TRBJ2-5; a possible D gene is TRBD1 (6 bases). This CDR3 spans 15 amino acids. In germline, CDR1 is SGDLS, CDR2 YYNGEE. With 3 bases removed from V and 7 bases from J, the gap between germline ends came to 19 bases. The CDR3 DNA is TGTGCCAGCAGCGAAGGGACACGGACCGAGGGGACCCAGTACTTC. Amino acids: CASSEGTRTEGTQYF.

The V gene is TRBV10-3, the J gene TRBJ1-2, with 11 bases identical to TRBD1. Trimming removed 6 bases from V and 5 bases from J; junction bases left unmatched: 11. The germline gives CDR1 ENHRY, CDR2 SYGVKD. CDR3 length: 16 amino acids. The CDR3 DNA sequence: TGTGCCATCAGCCCCTCCGGGGACAGGGGGGGTTATGGCTACACCTTC. This encodes CAISPSGDRGGYGYTF.

In its sample, this clone was seen once. The chain joins TRBV28 to TRBJ2-5; 9 bases map to TRBD1. Germline V gene data show CDR1 as MDHEN and CDR2 as SYDVKM. This CDR3 is built from 15 residues. Trimming cost V 6 bases and J 1 base; bases outside gene matches: 6. The CDR3 DNA sequence: TGTGCCAGCAGCACCGGGACAGGGCCCCAAGAGACCCAGTACTTC. It encodes CASSTGTGPQETQYF.

This clone was seen more than once but under ten times. The V and J genes are TRBV7-8 and TRBJ1-2; D unresolved. V dropped 5 bases and J dropped 1 base, with 11 bases sitting between them. The CDR3 extends over 14 amino acids. Germline assignment: CDR1 SGHVS and CDR2 FQNEAQ. The CDR3 DNA reads TGTGCCAGCAGCCCAGACCACGATAACTATGGCTACACCTTC. This codes for CASSPDHDNYGYTF.

This chain links TRBV7-9 with TRBJ2-5; D uncertain. The V end lost 1 base, the J end lost 1 base, and 4 bases lay between the germline ends. In germline, CDR1 is SEHNR, CDR2 FQNEAQ (reference sequence). The CDR3 consists of 13 residues. The CDR3 spells CASSLGGQETQYF. The DNA of the CDR3 is TGTGCCAGCAGCTTAGGGGGCCAAGAGACCCAGTACTTC.

The rearrangement joins TRBV5-1 to TRBJ1-1; D not certain. The germline V and J ends were trimmed by 0 bases and 1 base, with 7 bases remaining between them. This CDR3 contains 14 residues. The V gene's germline CDR1 is SGHRS and CDR2 YFSETQ. In nucleotides, the CDR3 is TGCGCCAGCAGCTTGGTTTTAACGAACACTGAAGCTTTCTTT. This sequence encodes CASSLVLTNTEAFF.

This clone has just one count. The chain has TRBV28 and TRBJ2-7, with a weak D call TRBD1 (5 bases). CDR1 is MDHEN and CDR2 is SYDVKM in the germline V gene. The CDR3 loop spans 13 amino acids. Trimming took 8 bases from V and 2 from J, leaving 13 bases between them. The CDR3 bases are TGTGCCAGCGGGTCGACAGCTACCTACGAGCAGTACTTC. Its translation is CASGSTATYEQYF.

The V and J genes are TRBV5-1 and TRBJ2-7; possible D gene TRBD1, 6 bases. CDR3 length equals 14 residues. V was clipped by 0 bases and J by 5 bases, with 12 bases between them. From germline, CDR1 is SGHRS and CDR2 YFSETQ. CDR3 nucleotide sequence: TGCGCCAGCAGCTTGGGTGGCAGGGGCGACGAGCAGTACTTC. Its translation is CASSLGGRGDEQYF.

This clone is deemed medium-sized (0.01 to 0.1%). V and J are TRBV2 and TRBJ1-1; D unresolved. Trimming left V 0 bases short and J 1 base short, with 0 bases between. CDR3 length: 12 residues. CDR1 and CDR2 from the germline V gene are SNHLY and FYNNEI. CDR3 sequence reads: CASSEANTEAFF. CDR3 in DNA: TGTGCCAGCAGTGAAGCGAACACTGAAGCTTTCTTT.

The genes are TRBV7-2 and TRBJ2-5; 9 positions match TRBD2. V trimming: 3 bases; J trimming: 2 bases; junction bases outside the gene matches: 4. Germline CDR1 SGHTA, CDR2 FQGNSA. The CDR3 loop spans 15 amino acids. As DNA, the CDR3 is TGTGCCAGCAGCTTCGGGACTAGCCAACAAGAGACCCAGTACTTC. Translated, it gives CASSFGTSQQETQYF.

In this sample, this clone turned up a few times. The chain recombines TRBV28 with TRBJ1-1; TRBD1 agrees at 7 bases. Germline CDR1 is MDHEN and CDR2 is SYDVKM. The length of the CDR3 is 14 residues. With 6 bases clipped from V and 6 bases from J, the junction kept 10 bases outside the gene matches. The CDR3 reads CASRPSRQGSEAFF. DNA for the CDR3: TGTGCCAGCAGACCATCACGACAGGGTTCTGAAGCTTTCTTT. The whole variable domain, filled in from reference TRBV28 and TRBJ1-1, reads DVKVTQSSRYLVKRTGEKVFLECVQDMDHENMFWYRQDPGLGLRLIYFSYDVKMKEKGDIPEGYSVSREKKERFSLILESASTNQTSMYLCASRPSRQGSEAFFGQGTRLTVV.

J is TRBJ2-1 and V is TRBV28, with D uncertain. Germline CDR1 and CDR2: MDHEN and SYDVKM. The CDR3 is 12 residues long. Trimming removed 9 bases from V and 4 bases from J, with 10 bases in between. The CDR3 DNA sequence: TGTGCCAGTGCTTCCGCGTACAATGAGCAGTTCTTC. It codes for CASASAYNEQFF.

V usage is TRBV4-2 and J usage is TRBJ2-5, with 9 bases identical to TRBD1. Germline V gene lookup returns CDR1 LGHNA and CDR2 YNFKEQ. The CDR3 is 15 residues long. V lost 1 base, J lost 5 bases, and 5 bases stayed unmatched. The CDR3 spells CASSQGGQGGETQYF. CDR3 sequence (DNA): TGTGCCAGCAGCCAAGGGGGACAGGGTGGGGAGACCCAGTACTTC.

The chain combines TRBV7-3 with TRBJ2-5; D unresolved. Trimming stripped 3 bases from V and 2 bases from J, with 7 bases between. Looked up from germline, CDR1 is SGHTA and CDR2 is FQGTGA. The CDR3 covers 13 residues. CDR3: CASSFGQQETQYF. The CDR3 coding sequence is TGTGCCAGCAGCTTTGGTCAACAAGAGACCCAGTACTTC.

V usage is TRBV5-4 and J usage is TRBJ2-7; no firm D call. Looked up from germline, CDR1 is SGHNT and CDR2 is YYREEE (reference sequence). The ends were cut back, 0 bases at V and 3 bases at J, with 10 bases in the middle. This CDR3 region has 14 residues. CDR3 sequence (DNA): TGTGCCAGCAGCTTGGACCAGTCAGGCTACGAGCAGTACTTC. This codes for CASSLDQSGYEQYF.

The chain combines TRBV19 with TRBJ2-2; D perhaps matches TRBD1 (6 bases). The CDR3 has 14 amino acids. The germline V gene has CDR1 LNHDA and CDR2 SQIVND (reference sequence). The V end was cut by 6 bases, the J end by 6 bases, with 14 bases between. The CDR3 protein is CASRSLQGSGELFF. In DNA, the CDR3 is TGTGCCAGTAGAAGCTTACAGGGATCCGGGGAGCTGTTTTTT.

The chain couples TRBV2 to TRBJ1-5; D ambiguous. The CDR3 totals 14 residues. CDR1 and CDR2 (germline): SNHLY, FYNNEI. V was clipped by 6 bases and J by 0 bases, with 9 bases between them. As DNA, the CDR3 is TGTGCCAGCAGCCAGCTACTTAGCAATCAGCCCCAGCATTTT. Translating gives CASSQLLSNQPQHF.

This clone was seen a few times. This sequence joins TRBV6-5 and TRBJ1-6; 7 nucleotides line up with TRBD1. J was trimmed by 3 bases and V by 5 bases; bases with no gene match: 1. The CDR3 runs to 14 residues. CDR1 and CDR2 from the germline V gene are MNHEY and SVGAGI. This CDR3 is CASSRQGYNSPLHF. The DNA for the CDR3 is TGTGCCAGCAGTCGACAGGGCTATAATTCACCCCTCCACTTT.

This chain joins TRBV5-1 and TRBJ2-2; D uncertain. CDR1 is SGHRS, CDR2 YFSETQ, per germline. V was clipped by 0 bases and J by 4 bases, with 7 bases between them. The CDR3 is 14 amino acids. The CDR3 loop reads CASSLALSTGELFF. In nucleotides, the CDR3 is TGCGCCAGCAGCTTGGCCCTCAGCACCGGGGAGCTGTTTTTT.

A few counts support this clone. The chain has TRBV2 and TRBJ1-2; 7 bases match TRBD1. Germline CDR1 reads SNHLY; CDR2 reads FYNNEI. This CDR3 is 15 amino acids long. Trimming cost V 6 bases and J 0 bases; bases outside gene matches: 7. CDR3 residues: CASRAGQTANYGYTF. As DNA, the CDR3 is TGTGCCAGCAGGGCGGGACAGACAGCTAACTATGGCTACACCTTC.

This chain uses TRBV30 with TRBJ1-2; tentatively, D is TRBD1 (6 bases). Germline V gives CDR1 GTSNPN, CDR2 SVGIG (reference sequence). The CDR3 spans 15 residues. The ends were cut back, 0 bases at V and 4 bases at J, with 15 bases in the middle. The CDR3 is CAWSVRGGMAYGYTF. The CDR3 DNA sequence: TGTGCCTGGAGTGTACGAGGGGGAATGGCCTATGGCTACACCTTC. The whole variable domain, filled in from reference TRBV30 and TRBJ1-2, reads SQTIHQWPATLVQPVGSPLSLECTVEGTSNPNLYWYRQAAGRGLQLLFYSVGIGQISSEVPQNLSASRPQDRQFILSSKKLLLSDSGFYLCAWSVRGGMAYGYTFGSGTRLTVV.

Only one count was recorded for this clone. The gene calls are TRBV6-6 and TRBJ2-7; 7 bases line up with TRBD2. The CDR3 sequence is 13 residues long. The trim removed 7 bases at V and 3 bases at J, leaving 6 bases unmatched. The germline gives CDR1 MNHNY, CDR2 SVGAGI (reference sequence). In DNA form, the CDR3 reads TGTGCCAGCATGGGGGGGGTTCTCTACGAGCAGTACTTC. This translates into CASMGGVLYEQYF.